This is a list of T cell receptor beta chains from one sample in a study of T cell responses to AZD1222 COVID-19 vaccine. The repertoire was sequenced with immunoSEQ multiplex PCR; TCRdb's copy has only in-frame clones and lacks some. The table records about 150,000 clones, about 90% of them present only once. The sequencing used peripheral blood, collected 28 days after the second AZD1222 dose. The receptors were sampled from an adult who received the AZD1222 COVID-19 vaccine. Each CDR3 is given with its conserved first and last residue. Each record gives: CDR3 length, D gene, clone size, J gene, V gene, CDR3 DNA, CDR3 protein. A D gene is named only where the DNA matches it firmly. Size values are once, few and many counts, or a class for expanded clones, and some rows have none.

>18|TRBD1|.|TRBJ1-4|TRBV7-9
TGTGCCAGCAGCGTATCCTGGGACAGATTTTCAACTAATGAAAAACTGTTTTTT
CASSVSWDRFSTNEKLFF
>16|TRBD1|.|TRBJ1-1|TRBV28
TGTGCCAGCAGTTTAATAGGGGGCGTGGGTGGGGCTGAAGCTTTCTTT
CASSLIGGVGGAEAFF
>16|TRBD1|.|TRBJ2-1|TRBV7-9
TGTGCCAGCAGCCCCCGGGGACAGGCGCTGTACAATGAGCAGTTCTTC
CASSPRGQALYNEQFF
>14|.|.|TRBJ2-3|TRBV9
TGTGCCAGCAGCGCTGGGGGTTTATCAGATACGCAGTATTTT
CASSAGGLSDTQYF
>16|TRBD2|.|TRBJ2-1|TRBV18
TGTGCCAGCTCACCACCCTTCGGGGGGGCCGGCAATGAGCAGTTCTTC
CASSPPFGGAGNEQFF
>15|.|few|TRBJ2-7|TRBV6-2/TRBV6-3
TGTGCCAGCAGTTACTCACCGGGGAGCTCCTACGAGCAGTACTTC
CASSYSPGSSYEQYF
>16|.|.|TRBJ2-6|TRBV6-6
TGTGCCAGCAGGCATATTGACATTTCCGGGGCCAACGTCCTGACTTTC
CASRHIDISGANVLTF
>15|TRBD2|.|TRBJ2-5|TRBV5-1
TGCGCCAGCTCTCTAGCGGGCGGAGTAGAAGAGACCCAGTACTTC
CASSLAGGVEETQYF
>21|.|.|TRBJ1-6|TRBV2
TGTGCCAGCAGTGAAGCGGGGGGTCCGGTGGGGAGAAGCTCCTATAATTCACCCCTCCACTTT
CASSEAGGPVGRSSYNSPLHF
>17|TRBD1|once|TRBJ2-6|TRBV19
TGTGCCAGTAGTATAGGACAGGGGAGCTCTGGGGCCAACGTCCTGACTTTC
CASSIGQGSSGANVLTF
>15|TRBD1|.|TRBJ2-1|TRBV10-2
TGCGCCAGCAGGACAGGGTGGGGGAATTACAATGAGCAGTTCTTC
CASRTGWGNYNEQFF
>17|TRBD1|.|TRBJ1-2|TRBV19
TGTGCCAGTAGTATAGATCTGTTGGACAGGGGAAAGTATGGCTACACCTTC
CASSIDLLDRGKYGYTF
>14|.|.|TRBJ2-7|TRBV18
TGTGCCAGCTCACCCAGGGACGCATCCTACGAGCAGTACTTC
CASSPRDASYEQYF
>15|TRBD2|.|TRBJ2-1|TRBV27
TGTGCCAGCAGTCTCTCCGGGCTCAGCGGGGGTGAGCAGTTCTTC
CASSLSGLSGGEQFF
>15|.|.|TRBJ2-5|TRBV6-1
TGTGCCAGCAGTGAAAGCAGGGCAGTCCGGGAGACCCAGTACTTC
CASSESRAVRETQYF
>15|.|few|TRBJ1-3|TRBV7-2
TGTGCCAGCAGCGGAAGCGCCACGGCTGGAAACACCATATATTTT
CASSGSATAGNTIYF
>16|TRBD1|.|TRBJ1-5|TRBV18
TGTGCCAGCTCACCCGGGACAGGGGCGCAAAATCAGCCCCAGCATTTT
CASSPGTGAQNQPQHF
>15|.|.|TRBJ2-4|TRBV7-3
TGTGCCAGCAGCTTATACGGGGCAGGAGAAAACATTCAGTACTTC
CASSLYGAGENIQYF
>14|TRBD1|.|TRBJ1-2|TRBV28
TGTGCCAGCAGTTTATATGGCAGGGGGAATGGCTACACCTTC
CASSLYGRGNGYTF
>15|.|.|TRBJ2-1|TRBV6-2/TRBV6-3
TGTGCCAGCAGTTCGGGTGGGAGCTCCTACAATGAGCAGTTCTTC
CASSSGGSSYNEQFF
>15|.|.|TRBJ2-2|TRBV29-1
TGCAGCGTCGGGCTTAGACTAGAGAACACCGGGGAGCTGTTTTTT
CSVGLRLENTGELFF
>14|.|.|TRBJ2-7|TRBV6-5
TGTGCCAGCAGTACGGGGGGCCAATCCTACGAGCAGTACTTC
CASSTGGQSYEQYF
>13|TRBD1|.|TRBJ2-3|TRBV19
TGTGCCAGCAAGACAGGGGGGACAGATACGCAGTATTTT
CASKTGGTDTQYF
>13|.|.|TRBJ2-7|TRBV6-5
TGTGCCAGCAGTTTTTTTGCTAACTACGAGCAGTACTTC
CASSFFANYEQYF
>16|TRBD2|.|TRBJ2-3|TRBV9
TGTGCCAGCAGCGTAACAAGCGGGGGGTTCACAGATACGCAGTATTTT
CASSVTSGGFTDTQYF
>15|.|.|TRBJ1-1|TRBV9
TGTGCCAGCAGCCCAAGAGGAAGGGTAGAAACTGAAGCTTTCTTT
CASSPRGRVETEAFF
>15|TRBD2|.|TRBJ2-3|TRBV5-8
TGTGCCAGCAGCTTGTTGGGGGGGGTCCCAGATACGCAGTATTTT
CASSLLGGVPDTQYF
>15|.|.|TRBJ1-6|TRBV3-1/TRBV3-2
TGTGCCAGCAGCCAAGAACGAGGGGCTAATTCACCCCTCCACTTT
CASSQERGANSPLHF
>14|.|.|TRBJ1-2|TRBV6-5
TGTGCCAGCAGTTACACAGGGACGGAATATGGCTACACCTTC
CASSYTGTEYGYTF
>12|.|.|TRBJ1-4|TRBV30
TGTGCCTGGAGTGTATCCGGTGAAAAACTGTTTTTT
CAWSVSGEKLFF
>13|.|.|TRBJ2-3|TRBV7-3
TGTGCCAGCAGCTTCCGGGGCACAGATACGCAGTATTTT
CASSFRGTDTQYF
>14|TRBD2|once|TRBJ2-7|TRBV7-9
TGTGCCAGCAGCCCCGGAGCGGGGACCTACGAGCAGTACTTC
CASSPGAGTYEQYF
>13|.|.|TRBJ1-6|TRBV10-3
TGTGCCATCCATGGCGGCCCCCTCACACCCCTCCACTTT
CAIHGGPLTPLHF
>11|.|.|TRBJ1-3|TRBV12-5
TGTGCTAGTGGTTTCGAAGAGACCATATATTTT
CASGFEETIYF
>16|.|.|TRBJ1-1|TRBV28
TGTGCCAGCAGTCCCCAAGCAGGGACCATGAACACTGAAGCTTTCTTT
CASSPQAGTMNTEAFF
>13|.|.|TRBJ2-7|TRBV12-3/TRBV12-4
TGTGCCAGCAGTTTGTCGACAGGTTACGAGCAGTACTTC
CASSLSTGYEQYF
>12|TRBD2|.|TRBJ2-1|TRBV2
TGCGCCACTAGCGGGGGGGCCTTTGAGCAGTTCTTC
CATSGGAFEQFF
>20|TRBD1|.|TRBJ2-1|TRBV4-1
TGCGCCAGCAGCCAAGATACCCCCTCGACAGGGGTAATCCATTACAATGAGCAGTTCTTC
CASSQDTPSTGVIHYNEQFF
>14|TRBD1|few|TRBJ1-1|TRBV19
TGTGCCAGTATTAAGCAGGGGGCCGCCACTGAAGCTTTCTTT
CASIKQGAATEAFF
>15|TRBD2|once|TRBJ2-3|TRBV4-1
TGCGCCAGCAGCTTTCAAGCGGGAAGCACAGATACGCAGTATTTT
CASSFQAGSTDTQYF
>15|TRBD1|.|TRBJ1-5|TRBV18
TGTGCCAGCTCACCGCGGACAGGACGCAATCAGCCCCAGCATTTT
CASSPRTGRNQPQHF
>17|.|.|TRBJ2-1|TRBV18
TGTGCCAGCTCACCTCTCCATCGGACTCCAAGGTACAATGAGCAGTTCTTC
CASSPLHRTPRYNEQFF
>13|.|.|TRBJ1-5|TRBV6-4
TGTGCCAGCAGTGTACAGGAGAATCAGCCCCAGCATTTT
CASSVQENQPQHF